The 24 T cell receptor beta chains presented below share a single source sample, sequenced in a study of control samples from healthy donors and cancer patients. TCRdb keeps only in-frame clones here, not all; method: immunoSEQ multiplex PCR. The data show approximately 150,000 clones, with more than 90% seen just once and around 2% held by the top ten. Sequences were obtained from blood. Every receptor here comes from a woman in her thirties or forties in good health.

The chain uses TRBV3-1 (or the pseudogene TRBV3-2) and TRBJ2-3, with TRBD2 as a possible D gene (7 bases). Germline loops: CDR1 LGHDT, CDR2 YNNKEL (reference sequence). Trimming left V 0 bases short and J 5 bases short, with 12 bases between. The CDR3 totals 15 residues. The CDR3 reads CASSQEGGGGDTQYF. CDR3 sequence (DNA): TGTGCCAGCAGCCAAGAAGGAGGGGGGGGAGATACGCAGTATTTT.

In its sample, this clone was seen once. CDR3 bases: TGTGCCAGCAGAGGGGCAAACTACGAGCAGTACTTC. Its translation: CASRGANYEQYF. The V gene is TRBV11-2, the J gene TRBJ2-7; weak D call: TRBD1 (5 bases). CDR1 and CDR2 (germline): SGHAT, FQNNGV. Trimming shortened V by 6 bases and J by 3 bases, and 9 bases separated the two germline ends. The CDR3 has 12 residues.

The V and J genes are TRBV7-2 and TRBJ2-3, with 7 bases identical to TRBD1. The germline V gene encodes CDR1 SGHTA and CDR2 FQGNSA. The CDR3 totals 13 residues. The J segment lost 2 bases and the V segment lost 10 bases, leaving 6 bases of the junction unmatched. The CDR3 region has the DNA TGTGCCACCCCCGGACAGGTCACAGATACGCAGTATTTT. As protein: CATPGQVTDTQYF. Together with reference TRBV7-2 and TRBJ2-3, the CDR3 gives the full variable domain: GAGVSQSPSNKVTEKGKDVELRCDPISGHTALYWYRQSLGQGLEFLIYFQGNSAPDKSGLPSDRFSAERTGGSVSTLTIQRTQQEDSAVYLCATPGQVTDTQYFGPGTRLTVL.

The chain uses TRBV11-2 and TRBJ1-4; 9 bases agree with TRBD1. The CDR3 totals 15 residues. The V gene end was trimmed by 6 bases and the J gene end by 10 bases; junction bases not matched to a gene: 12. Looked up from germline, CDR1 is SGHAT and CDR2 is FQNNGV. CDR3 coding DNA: TGTGCCAGCAGGCCCACGAGGACAGGGGTTGGAAAACTGTTTTTT. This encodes CASRPTRTGVGKLFF.

CDR3 in amino acids: CASRETGLQETQYF. CDR3 sequence (DNA): TGTGCCAGCAGGGAAACAGGGTTACAAGAGACCCAGTACTTC. V gene TRBV2 combines with J gene TRBJ2-5; tentative D call: TRBD1 (6 bases). V was clipped by 6 bases and J by 2 bases, with 13 bases between them. CDR1 SNHLY and CDR2 FYNNEI come from the germline V gene. The CDR3 spans 14 residues.

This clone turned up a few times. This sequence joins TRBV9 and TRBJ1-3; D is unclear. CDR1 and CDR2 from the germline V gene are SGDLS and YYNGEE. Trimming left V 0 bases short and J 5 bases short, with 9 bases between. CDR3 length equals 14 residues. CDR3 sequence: CASSVGGGRNTIYF. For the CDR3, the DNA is TGTGCCAGCAGCGTAGGAGGCGGCAGAAACACCATATATTTT.

The chain's CDR3 is CASSPSLDDTQYF. The CDR3 DNA sequence: TGTGCCAGCTCACCTTCTTTGGATGATACGCAGTATTTT. This chain links TRBV18 with TRBJ2-3; D gene ambiguous. Trimming shortened V by 3 bases and J by 6 bases, and 10 bases separated the two germline ends. CDR3 length: 13 residues. CDR1 is KGHSH and CDR2 is LQKENI in the germline V gene. The whole variable domain, filled in from reference TRBV18 and TRBJ2-3, reads NAGVMQNPRHLVRRRGQEARLRCSPMKGHSHVYWYRQLPEEGLKFMVYLQKENIIDESGMPKERFSAEFPKEGPSILRIQQVVRGDSAAYFCASSPSLDDTQYFGPGTRLTVL.

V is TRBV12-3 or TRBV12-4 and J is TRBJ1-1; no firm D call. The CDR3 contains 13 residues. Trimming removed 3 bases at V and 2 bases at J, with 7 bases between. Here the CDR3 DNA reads TGTGCCAGCAGTTTTGCGGGCAACACTGAAGCTTTCTTT. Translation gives CASSFAGNTEAFF.

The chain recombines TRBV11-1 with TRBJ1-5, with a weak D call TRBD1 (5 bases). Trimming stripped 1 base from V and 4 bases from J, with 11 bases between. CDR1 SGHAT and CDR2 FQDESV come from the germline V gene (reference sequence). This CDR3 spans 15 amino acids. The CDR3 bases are TGTGCCAGCAGCTTAGGCCCAGGGCGGAATCAGCCCCAGCATTTT. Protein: CASSLGPGRNQPQHF. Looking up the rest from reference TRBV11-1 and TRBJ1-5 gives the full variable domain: EAEVAQSPRYKITEKSQAVAFWCDPISGHATLYWYRQILGQGPELLVQFQDESVVDDSQLPKDRFSAERLKGVDSTLKIQPAELGDSAMYLCASSLGPGRNQPQHFGDGTRLSIL.

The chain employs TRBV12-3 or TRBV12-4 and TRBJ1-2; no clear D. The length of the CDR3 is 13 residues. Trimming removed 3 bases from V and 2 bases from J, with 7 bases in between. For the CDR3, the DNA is TGTGCCAGCAGTTTCAAGGGAAACTATGGCTACACCTTC. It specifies CASSFKGNYGYTF.

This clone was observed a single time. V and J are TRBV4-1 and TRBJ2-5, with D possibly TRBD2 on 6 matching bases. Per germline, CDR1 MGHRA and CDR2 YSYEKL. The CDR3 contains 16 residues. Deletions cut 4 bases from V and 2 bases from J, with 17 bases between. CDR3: CASSLLAEQSQETQYF. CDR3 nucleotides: TGCGCCAGCAGCCTACTAGCCGAGCAGTCACAAGAGACCCAGTACTTC.

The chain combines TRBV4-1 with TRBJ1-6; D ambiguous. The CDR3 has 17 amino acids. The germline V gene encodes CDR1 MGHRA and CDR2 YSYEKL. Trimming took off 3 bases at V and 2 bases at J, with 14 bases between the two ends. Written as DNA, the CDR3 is TGCGCCAGCAGCCACTTAGCCGAGACGGCCTATAATTCACCCCTCCACTTT. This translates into CASSHLAETAYNSPLHF.

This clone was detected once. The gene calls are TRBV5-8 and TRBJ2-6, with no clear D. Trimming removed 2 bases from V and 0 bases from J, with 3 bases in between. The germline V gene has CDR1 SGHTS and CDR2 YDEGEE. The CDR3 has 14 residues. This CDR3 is CASSFVSGANVLTF. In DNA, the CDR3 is TGTGCCAGCAGCTTCGTCTCTGGGGCCAACGTCCTGACTTTC.

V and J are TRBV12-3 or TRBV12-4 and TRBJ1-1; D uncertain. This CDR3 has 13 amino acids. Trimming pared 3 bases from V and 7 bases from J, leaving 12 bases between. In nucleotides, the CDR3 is TGTGCCAGCAGTTTCCGTTCGGCAGATGAAGCTTTCTTT. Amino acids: CASSFRSADEAFF.

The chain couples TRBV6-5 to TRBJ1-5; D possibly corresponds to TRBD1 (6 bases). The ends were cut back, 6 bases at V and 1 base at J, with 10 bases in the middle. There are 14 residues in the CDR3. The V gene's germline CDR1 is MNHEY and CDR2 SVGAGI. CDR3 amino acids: CASSPGGSNQPQHF. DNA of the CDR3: TGTGCCAGCAGCCCCGGGGGCAGCAATCAGCCCCAGCATTTT.

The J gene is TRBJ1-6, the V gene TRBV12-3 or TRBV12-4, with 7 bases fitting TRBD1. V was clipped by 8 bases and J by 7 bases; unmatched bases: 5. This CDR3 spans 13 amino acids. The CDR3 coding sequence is TGTGCCAGCGCCAGGGGGAGAAATTCACCCCTCCACTTT. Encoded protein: CASARGRNSPLHF.

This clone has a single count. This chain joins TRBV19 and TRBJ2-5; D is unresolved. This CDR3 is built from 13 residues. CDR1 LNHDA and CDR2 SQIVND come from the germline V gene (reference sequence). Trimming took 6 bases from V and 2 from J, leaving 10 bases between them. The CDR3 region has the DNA TGTGCCAGTAGGAAGGACCTTCAAGAGACCCAGTACTTC. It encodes CASRKDLQETQYF.

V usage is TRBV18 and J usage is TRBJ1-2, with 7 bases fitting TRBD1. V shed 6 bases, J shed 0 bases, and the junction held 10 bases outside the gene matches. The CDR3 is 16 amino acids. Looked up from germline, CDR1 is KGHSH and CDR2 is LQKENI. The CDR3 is CASSFRTGEANYGYTF. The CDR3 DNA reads TGTGCCAGCTCGTTCAGGACAGGTGAAGCTAACTATGGCTACACCTTC.

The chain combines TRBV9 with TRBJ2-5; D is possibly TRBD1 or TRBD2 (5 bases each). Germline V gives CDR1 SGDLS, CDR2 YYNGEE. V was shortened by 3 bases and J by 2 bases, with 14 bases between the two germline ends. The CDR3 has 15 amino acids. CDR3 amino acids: CASSEGPGIQETQYF. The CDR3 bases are TGTGCCAGCAGCGAGGGACCGGGGATACAAGAGACCCAGTACTTC. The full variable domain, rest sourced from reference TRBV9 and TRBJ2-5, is DSGVTQTPKHLITATGQRVTLRCSPRSGDLSVYWYQQSLDQGLQFLIQYYNGEERAKGNILERFSAQQFPDLHSELNLSSLELGDSALYFCASSEGPGIQETQYFGPGTRLLVL.

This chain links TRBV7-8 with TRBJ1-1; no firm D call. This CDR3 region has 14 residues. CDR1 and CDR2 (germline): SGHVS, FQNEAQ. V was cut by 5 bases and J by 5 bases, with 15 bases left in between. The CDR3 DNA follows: TGTGCCAGCAGCCCAGATAGGGCGTGGACTGAAGCTTTCTTT. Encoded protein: CASSPDRAWTEAFF.

Written as DNA, the CDR3 is TGTGCCAGCAGCGGGATCACAGATACGCAGTATTTT. It specifies CASSGITDTQYF. This chain links TRBV16 with TRBJ2-3, with no clear D. V shed 5 bases and J shed 2 bases, with 5 bases lying between them. Germline V gene lookup returns CDR1 KGHSY and CDR2 FQNENV. The CDR3 contains 12 residues.

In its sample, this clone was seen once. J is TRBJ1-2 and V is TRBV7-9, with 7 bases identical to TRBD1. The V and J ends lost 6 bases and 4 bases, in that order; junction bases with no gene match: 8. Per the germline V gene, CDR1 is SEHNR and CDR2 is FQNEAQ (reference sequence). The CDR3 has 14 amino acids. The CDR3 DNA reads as TGTGCCAGCAGTGTCGGGGGACAGCTCTATGGCTACACCTTC. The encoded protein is CASSVGGQLYGYTF.

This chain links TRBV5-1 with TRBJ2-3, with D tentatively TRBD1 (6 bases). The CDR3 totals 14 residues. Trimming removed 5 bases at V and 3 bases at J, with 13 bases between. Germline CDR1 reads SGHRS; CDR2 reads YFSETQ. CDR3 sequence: CASSWDGTTDTQYF. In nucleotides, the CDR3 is TGCGCCAGCAGTTGGGACGGGACAACAGATACGCAGTATTTT. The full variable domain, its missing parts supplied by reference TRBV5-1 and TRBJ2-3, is KAGVTQTPRYLIKTRGQQVTLSCSPISGHRSVSWYQQTPGQGLQFLFEYFSETQRNKGNFPGRFSGRQFSNSRSEMNVSTLELGDSALYLCASSWDGTTDTQYFGPGTRLTVL.

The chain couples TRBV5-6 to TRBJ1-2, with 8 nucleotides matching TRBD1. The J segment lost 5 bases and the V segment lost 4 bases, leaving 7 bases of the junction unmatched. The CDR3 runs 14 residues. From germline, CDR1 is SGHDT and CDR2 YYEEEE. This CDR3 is CASSLDRVRYGYTF. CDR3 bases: TGTGCCAGCAGCCTGGACAGGGTGCGGTATGGCTACACCTTC.